This note documents a single T cell receptor beta chain sequence. This entry comes from a study of cytomegalovirus exposure and HLA in healthy donors. Study summary: A prior study identified some 100 million unique TCR beta sequences from 180 million or so T cells.

The donors were healthy bone marrow donors. The CDR3 length is 15 residues. Germline values: CDR1 WSHSY, CDR2 SAAADI. V lost 6 bases and J lost 3; bases outside the gene matches: 8. Primers for the PCR totalled 60 Vbeta and 13 Jbeta. Assay: immunoSEQ multiplex PCR; the TCRdb copy retains only in-frame clones and omits some. Among roughly 130,000 clones listed, about four fifths were seen once. The V call is TRBV10-2, the J call TRBJ2-3; 8 nucleotides match TRBD2. This clonotype was sampled from a man aged 30 to 39 in good health and CMV-seronegative. The sequenced sample was PBMCs. The CDR3 nucleotides are TGCGCCAGCAGCGAAACCAGCGGGAGTACAGATACGCAGTATTTT. Encoded protein: CASSETSGSTDTQYF.